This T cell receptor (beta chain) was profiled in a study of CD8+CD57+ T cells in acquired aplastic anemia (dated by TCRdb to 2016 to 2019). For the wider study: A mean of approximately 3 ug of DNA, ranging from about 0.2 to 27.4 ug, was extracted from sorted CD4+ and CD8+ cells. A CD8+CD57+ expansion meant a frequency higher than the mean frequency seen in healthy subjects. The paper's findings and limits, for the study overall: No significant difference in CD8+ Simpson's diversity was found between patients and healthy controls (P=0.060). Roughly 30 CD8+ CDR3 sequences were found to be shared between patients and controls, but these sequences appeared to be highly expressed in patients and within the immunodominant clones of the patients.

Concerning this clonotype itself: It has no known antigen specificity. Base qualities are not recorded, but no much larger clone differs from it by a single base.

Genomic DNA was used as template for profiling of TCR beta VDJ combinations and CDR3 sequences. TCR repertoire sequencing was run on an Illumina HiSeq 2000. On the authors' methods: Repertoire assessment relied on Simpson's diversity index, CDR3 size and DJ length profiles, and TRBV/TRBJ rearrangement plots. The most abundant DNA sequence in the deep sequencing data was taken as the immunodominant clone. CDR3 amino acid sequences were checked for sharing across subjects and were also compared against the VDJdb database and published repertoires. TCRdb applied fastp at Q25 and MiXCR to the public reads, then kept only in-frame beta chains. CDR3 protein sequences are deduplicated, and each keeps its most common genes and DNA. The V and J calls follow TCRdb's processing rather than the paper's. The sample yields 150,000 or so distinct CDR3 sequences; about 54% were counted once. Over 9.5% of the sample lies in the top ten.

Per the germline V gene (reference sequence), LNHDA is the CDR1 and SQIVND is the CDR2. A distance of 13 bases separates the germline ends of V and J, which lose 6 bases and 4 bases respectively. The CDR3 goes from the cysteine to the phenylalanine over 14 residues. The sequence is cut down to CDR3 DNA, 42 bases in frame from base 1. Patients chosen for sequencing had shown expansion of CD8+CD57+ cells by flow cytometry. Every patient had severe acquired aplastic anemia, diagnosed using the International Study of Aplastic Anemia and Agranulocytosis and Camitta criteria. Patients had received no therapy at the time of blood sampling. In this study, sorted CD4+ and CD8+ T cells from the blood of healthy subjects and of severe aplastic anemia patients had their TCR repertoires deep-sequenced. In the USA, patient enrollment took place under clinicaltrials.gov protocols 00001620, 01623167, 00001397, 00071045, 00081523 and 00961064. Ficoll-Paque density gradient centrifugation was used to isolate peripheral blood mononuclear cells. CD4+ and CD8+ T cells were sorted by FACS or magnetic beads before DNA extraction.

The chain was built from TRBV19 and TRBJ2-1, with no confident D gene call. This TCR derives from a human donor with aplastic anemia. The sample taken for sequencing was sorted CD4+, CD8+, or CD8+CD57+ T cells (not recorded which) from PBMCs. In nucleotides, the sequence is TGTGCCAGTAGCCGTATGGGGTCGTACAATGAGCAGTTCTTC. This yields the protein CASSRMGSYNEQFF.